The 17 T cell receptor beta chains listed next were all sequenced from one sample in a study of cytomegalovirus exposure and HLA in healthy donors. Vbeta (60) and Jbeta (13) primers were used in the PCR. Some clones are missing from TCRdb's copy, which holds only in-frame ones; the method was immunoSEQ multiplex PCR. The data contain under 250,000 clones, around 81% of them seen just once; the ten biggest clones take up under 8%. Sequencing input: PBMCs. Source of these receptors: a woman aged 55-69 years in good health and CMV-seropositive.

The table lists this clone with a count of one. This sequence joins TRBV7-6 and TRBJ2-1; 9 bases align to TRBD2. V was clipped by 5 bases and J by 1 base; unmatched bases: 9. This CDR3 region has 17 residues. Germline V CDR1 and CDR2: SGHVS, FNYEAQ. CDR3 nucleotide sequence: TGTGCCAGCAGCCCGCCTAGCGGGGCGGATTCCTACAATGAGCAGTTCTTC. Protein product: CASSPPSGADSYNEQFF.

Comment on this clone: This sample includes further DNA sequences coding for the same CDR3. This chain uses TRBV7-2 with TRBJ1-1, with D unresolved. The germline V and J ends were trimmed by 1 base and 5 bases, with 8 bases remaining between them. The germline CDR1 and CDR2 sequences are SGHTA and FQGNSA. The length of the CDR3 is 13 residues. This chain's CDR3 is CASSLGGGTEAFF. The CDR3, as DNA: TGTGCCAGCAGCTTAGGAGGCGGGACTGAAGCTTTCTTT.

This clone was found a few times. The CDR3 here is CASSRGLAAYEQYF. The CDR3 DNA reads as TGTGCCAGCAGCAGAGGACTAGCCGCCTACGAGCAGTACTTC. The chain has TRBV5-6 and TRBJ2-7; 8 bases fit TRBD2. This CDR3 is 14 amino acids long. Germline CDR1 SGHDT, CDR2 YYEEEE. V trimming: 4 bases; J trimming: 2 bases; junction bases outside the gene matches: 5.

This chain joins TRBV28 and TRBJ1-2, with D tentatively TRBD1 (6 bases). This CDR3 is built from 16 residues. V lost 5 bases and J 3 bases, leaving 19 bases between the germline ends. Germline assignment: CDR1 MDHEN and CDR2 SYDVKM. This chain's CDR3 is CASSHGQPGGDYGYTF. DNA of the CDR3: TGTGCCAGCAGTCACGGACAGCCTGGTGGGGACTATGGCTACACCTTC.

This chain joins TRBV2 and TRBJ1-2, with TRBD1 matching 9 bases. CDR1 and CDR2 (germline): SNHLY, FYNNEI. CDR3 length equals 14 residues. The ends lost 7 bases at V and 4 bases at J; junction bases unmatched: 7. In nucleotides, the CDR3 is TGTGCCAGCACCAAGGGACAGGGATTCTATGGCTACACCTTC. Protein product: CASTKGQGFYGYTF.

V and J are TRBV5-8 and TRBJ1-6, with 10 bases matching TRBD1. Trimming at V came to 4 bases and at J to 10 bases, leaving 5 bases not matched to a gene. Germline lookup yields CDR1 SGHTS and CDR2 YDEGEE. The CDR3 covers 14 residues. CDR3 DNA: TGTGCCAGCAGCAGCGACAGGGGGCGGTCACCCCTCCACTTT. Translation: CASSSDRGRSPLHF.

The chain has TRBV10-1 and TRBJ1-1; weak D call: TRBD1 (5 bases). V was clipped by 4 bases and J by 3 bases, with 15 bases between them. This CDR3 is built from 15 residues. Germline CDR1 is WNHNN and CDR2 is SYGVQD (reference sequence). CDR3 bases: TGCGCCAGCAGTGTGGGGGGAAACACCGACACTGAAGCTTTCTTT. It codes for CASSVGGNTDTEAFF.

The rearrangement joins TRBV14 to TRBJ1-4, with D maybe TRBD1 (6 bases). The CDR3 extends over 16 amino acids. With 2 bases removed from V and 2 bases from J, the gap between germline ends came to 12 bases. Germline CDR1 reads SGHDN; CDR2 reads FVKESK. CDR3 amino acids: CASSQTTGYTNEKLFF. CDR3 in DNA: TGTGCCAGCAGCCAAACCACAGGGTATACTAATGAAAAACTGTTTTTT.

The chain's CDR3 is CASSLRGTGNYGYTF. CDR3 DNA sequence: TGTGCCAGCAGCCTCCGGGGGACAGGGAACTATGGCTACACCTTC. The chain joins TRBV9 to TRBJ1-2; 9 bases map to TRBD1. Germline V lookup: CDR1 SGDLS, CDR2 YYNGEE. The CDR3 totals 15 residues. J gave up 2 bases and V 4 bases, and 6 bases lay outside the gene matches.

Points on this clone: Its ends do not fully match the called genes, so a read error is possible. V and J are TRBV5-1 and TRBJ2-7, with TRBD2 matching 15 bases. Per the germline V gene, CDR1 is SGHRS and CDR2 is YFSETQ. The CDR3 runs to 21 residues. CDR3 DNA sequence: TGCGCCAGCAGTTTGGGCCGATTGGGGTCAGGACTAGCGGGAGGGCCATACGAGCAGTACTTC. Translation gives CASSLGRLGSGLAGGPYEQYF.

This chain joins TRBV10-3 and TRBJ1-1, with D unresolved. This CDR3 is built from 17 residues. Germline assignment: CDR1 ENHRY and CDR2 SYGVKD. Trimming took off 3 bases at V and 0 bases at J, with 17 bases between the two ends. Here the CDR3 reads CAISDPDDYTMNTEAFF. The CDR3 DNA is TGTGCCATCAGTGACCCCGATGATTATACAATGAACACTGAAGCTTTCTTT.

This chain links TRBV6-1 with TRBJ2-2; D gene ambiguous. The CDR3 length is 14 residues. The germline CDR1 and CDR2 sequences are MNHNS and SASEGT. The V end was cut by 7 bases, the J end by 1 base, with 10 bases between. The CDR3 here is CASTPPVNTGELFF. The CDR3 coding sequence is TGTGCCAGCACTCCCCCCGTGAACACCGGGGAGCTGTTTTTT.

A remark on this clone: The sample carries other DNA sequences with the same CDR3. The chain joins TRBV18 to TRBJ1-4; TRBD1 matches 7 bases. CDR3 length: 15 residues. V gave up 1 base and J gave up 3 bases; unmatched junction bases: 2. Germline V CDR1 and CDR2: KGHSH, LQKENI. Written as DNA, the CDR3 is TGTGCCAGCTCACCACGGGACAGCGCTAATGAAAAACTGTTTTTT. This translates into CASSPRDSANEKLFF.

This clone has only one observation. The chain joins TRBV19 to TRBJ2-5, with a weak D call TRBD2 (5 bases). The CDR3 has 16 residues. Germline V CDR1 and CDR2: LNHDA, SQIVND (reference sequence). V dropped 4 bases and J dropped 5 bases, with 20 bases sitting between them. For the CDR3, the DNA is TGTGCCAGTAGTAAATCGTACAGTGGAGGACGGGAGACCCAGTACTTC. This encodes CASSKSYSGGRETQYF.

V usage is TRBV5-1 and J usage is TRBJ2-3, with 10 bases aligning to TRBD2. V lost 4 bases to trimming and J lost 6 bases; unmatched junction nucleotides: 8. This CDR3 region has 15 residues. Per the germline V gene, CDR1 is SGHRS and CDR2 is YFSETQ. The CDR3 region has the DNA TGCGCCAGCAGCCCCCGGACTAGCGGTTCCGATACGCAGTATTTT. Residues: CASSPRTSGSDTQYF.

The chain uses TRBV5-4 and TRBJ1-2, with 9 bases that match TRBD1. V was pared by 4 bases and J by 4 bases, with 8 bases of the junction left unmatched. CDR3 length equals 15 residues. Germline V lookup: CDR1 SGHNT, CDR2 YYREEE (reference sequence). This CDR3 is CASSPTGTGSYGYTF. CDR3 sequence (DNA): TGTGCCAGCAGCCCTACAGGGACAGGGAGCTATGGCTACACCTTC.

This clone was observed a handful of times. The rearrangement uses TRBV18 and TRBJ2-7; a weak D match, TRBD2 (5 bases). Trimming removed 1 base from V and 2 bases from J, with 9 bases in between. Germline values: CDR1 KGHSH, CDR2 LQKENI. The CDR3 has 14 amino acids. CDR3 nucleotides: TGTGCCAGCTCACCACGCGTCGGGACCTACGAGCAGTACTTC. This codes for CASSPRVGTYEQYF.